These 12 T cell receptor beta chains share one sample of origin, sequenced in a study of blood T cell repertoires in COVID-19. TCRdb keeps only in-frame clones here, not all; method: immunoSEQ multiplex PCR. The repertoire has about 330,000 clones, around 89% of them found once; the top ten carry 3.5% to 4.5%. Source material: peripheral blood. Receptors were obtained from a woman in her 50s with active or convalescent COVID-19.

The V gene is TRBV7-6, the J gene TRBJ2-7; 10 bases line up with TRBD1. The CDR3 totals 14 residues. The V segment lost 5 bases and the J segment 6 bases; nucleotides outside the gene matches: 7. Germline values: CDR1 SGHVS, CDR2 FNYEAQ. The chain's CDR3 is CASSPSGTGVEQYF. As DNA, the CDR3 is TGTGCCAGCAGCCCCAGCGGGACAGGGGTCGAGCAGTACTTC.

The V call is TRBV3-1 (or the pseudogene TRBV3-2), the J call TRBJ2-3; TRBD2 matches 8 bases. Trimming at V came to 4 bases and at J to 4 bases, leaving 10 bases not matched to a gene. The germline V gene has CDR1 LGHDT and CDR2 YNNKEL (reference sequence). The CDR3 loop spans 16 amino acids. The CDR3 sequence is CASSRERENVSDTQYF. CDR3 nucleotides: TGTGCCAGCAGCCGCGAGCGGGAGAATGTGTCAGATACGCAGTATTTT.

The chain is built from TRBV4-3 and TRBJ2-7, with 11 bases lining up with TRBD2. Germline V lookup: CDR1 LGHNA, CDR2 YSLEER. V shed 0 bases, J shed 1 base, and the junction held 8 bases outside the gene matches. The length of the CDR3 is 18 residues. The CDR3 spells CASSQDLLAGVRSYEQYF. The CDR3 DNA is TGCGCCAGCAGCCAAGATTTACTAGCGGGAGTTCGGTCCTACGAGCAGTACTTC.

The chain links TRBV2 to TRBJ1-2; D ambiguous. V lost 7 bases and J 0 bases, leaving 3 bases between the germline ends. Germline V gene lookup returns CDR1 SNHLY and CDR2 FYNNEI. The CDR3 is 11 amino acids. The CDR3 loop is CASTANYGYTF. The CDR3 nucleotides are TGTGCCAGCACAGCTAACTATGGCTACACCTTC.

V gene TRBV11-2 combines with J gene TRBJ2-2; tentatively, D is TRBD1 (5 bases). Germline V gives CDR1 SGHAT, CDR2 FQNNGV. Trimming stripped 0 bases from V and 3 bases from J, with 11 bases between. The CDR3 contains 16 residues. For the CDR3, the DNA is TGTGCCAGCAGCTTAGAGGGTCAGGGTGACACCGGGGAGCTGTTTTTT. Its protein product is CASSLEGQGDTGELFF.

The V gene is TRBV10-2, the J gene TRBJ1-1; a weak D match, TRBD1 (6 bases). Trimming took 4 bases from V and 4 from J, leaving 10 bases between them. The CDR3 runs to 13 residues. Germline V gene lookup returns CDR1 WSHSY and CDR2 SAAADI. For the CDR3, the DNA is TGCGCCAGCAGTGCAGGGGTCGGCACTGAAGCTTTCTTT. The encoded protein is CASSAGVGTEAFF.

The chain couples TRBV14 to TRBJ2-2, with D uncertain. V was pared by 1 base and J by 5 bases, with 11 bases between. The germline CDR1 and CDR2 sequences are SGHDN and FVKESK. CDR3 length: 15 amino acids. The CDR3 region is CASSQGPQRTGELFF. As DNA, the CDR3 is TGTGCCAGCAGCCAAGGGCCCCAGAGGACCGGGGAGCTGTTTTTT.

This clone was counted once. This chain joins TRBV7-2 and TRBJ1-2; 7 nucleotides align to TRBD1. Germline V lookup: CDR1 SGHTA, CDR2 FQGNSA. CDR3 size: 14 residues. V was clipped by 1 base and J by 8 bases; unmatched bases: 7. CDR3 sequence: CASSLGQGGWGYTF. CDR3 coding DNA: TGTGCCAGCAGCTTAGGGCAGGGGGGATGGGGCTACACCTTC.

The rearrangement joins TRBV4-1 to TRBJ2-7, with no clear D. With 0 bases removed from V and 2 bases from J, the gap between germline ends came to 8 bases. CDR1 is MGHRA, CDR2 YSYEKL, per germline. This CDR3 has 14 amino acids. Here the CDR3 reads CASSQDSGPYEQYF. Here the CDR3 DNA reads TGCGCCAGCAGCCAAGACTCAGGCCCCTACGAGCAGTACTTC.

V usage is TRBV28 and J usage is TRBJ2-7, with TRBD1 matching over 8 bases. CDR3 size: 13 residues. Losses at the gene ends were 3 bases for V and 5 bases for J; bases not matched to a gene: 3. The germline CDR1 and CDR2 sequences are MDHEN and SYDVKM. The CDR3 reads CASSLGQVDEQYF. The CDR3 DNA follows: TGTGCCAGCAGTTTGGGACAGGTTGACGAGCAGTACTTC. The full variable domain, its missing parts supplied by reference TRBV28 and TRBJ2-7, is DVKVTQSSRYLVKRTGEKVFLECVQDMDHENMFWYRQDPGLGLRLIYFSYDVKMKEKGDIPEGYSVSREKKERFSLILESASTNQTSMYLCASSLGQVDEQYFGPGTRLTVT.

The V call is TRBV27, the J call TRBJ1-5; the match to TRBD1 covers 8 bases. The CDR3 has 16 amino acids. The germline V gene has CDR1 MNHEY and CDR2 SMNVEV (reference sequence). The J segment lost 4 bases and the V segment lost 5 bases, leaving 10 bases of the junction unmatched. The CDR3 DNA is TGTGCCAGCAGTGCTAGACAGGGGATGGGGAATCAGCCCCAGCATTTT. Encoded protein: CASSARQGMGNQPQHF.

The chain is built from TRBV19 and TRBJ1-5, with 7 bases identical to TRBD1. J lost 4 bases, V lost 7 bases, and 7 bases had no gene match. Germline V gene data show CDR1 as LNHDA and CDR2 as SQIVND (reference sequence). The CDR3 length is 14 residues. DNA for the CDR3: TGTGCCAGTAACTCCAGGGGGGTAAATCAGCCCCAGCATTTT. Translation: CASNSRGVNQPQHF.